Presented here are 17 T cell receptor beta chains from one specimen sequenced in a study of control samples from healthy donors and cancer patients. Produced via immunoSEQ multiplex PCR; TCRdb's table is partial and in-frame only. Of 120,000 or so clones listed, around 86% are singletons. Sequenced input: blood. These receptors all come from a man in his forties in good health.

The chain uses TRBV10-2 and TRBJ1-1; D is unclear. Trimming left V 8 bases short and J 1 base short, with 5 bases between. This CDR3 is built from 11 residues. Germline CDR1 and CDR2: WSHSY and SAAADI. For the CDR3, the DNA is TGCGCCAGCTCAAGGAACACTGAAGCTTTCTTT. Translating gives CASSRNTEAFF.

The chain joins TRBV5-1 to TRBJ2-1, with 8 bases fitting TRBD2. V was pared by 1 base and J by 6 bases, with 6 bases of the junction left unmatched. The germline CDR1 and CDR2 sequences are SGHRS and YFSETQ. The CDR3 loop spans 15 amino acids. CDR3 protein: CASSLSGSLPNEQFF. CDR3 nucleotide sequence: TGCGCCAGCAGCTTGAGCGGGAGTCTCCCCAATGAGCAGTTCTTC. Together with reference TRBV5-1 and TRBJ2-1, the CDR3 gives the full variable domain: KAGVTQTPRYLIKTRGQQVTLSCSPISGHRSVSWYQQTPGQGLQFLFEYFSETQRNKGNFPGRFSGRQFSNSRSEMNVSTLELGDSALYLCASSLSGSLPNEQFFGPGTRLTVL.

The rearrangement links TRBV23-1 to TRBJ1-5; 7 bases match TRBD1. TRBV23-1 is an ORF; its function is uncertain. This CDR3 is built from 13 residues. The ends lost 4 bases at V and 5 bases at J; junction bases unmatched: 2. The CDR3 is CASSRGQHQPQHF. DNA for the CDR3: TGCGCCAGCAGTCGGGGACAGCATCAGCCCCAGCATTTT.

The chain joins TRBV7-2 to TRBJ2-2; no clear D. V was pared by 5 bases and J by 4 bases, with 5 bases between. Germline-derived CDR1 and CDR2 are SGHTA and FQGNSA. The CDR3 sequence is 12 residues long. This CDR3 is CASSLGTGELFF. The CDR3, as DNA: TGTGCCAGCAGCCTCGGCACCGGGGAGCTGTTTTTT.

This chain uses TRBV7-6 with TRBJ1-6; the match to TRBD1 covers 7 bases. Germline CDR1 and CDR2: SGHVS and FNYEAQ. Trimming removed 2 bases from V and 0 bases from J; junction bases left unmatched: 10. CDR3 length equals 19 residues. The CDR3 protein is CASSLYGPTGRSYNSPLHF. Written as DNA, the CDR3 is TGTGCCAGCAGCTTATATGGTCCGACAGGGCGCTCCTATAATTCACCCCTCCACTTT.

The chain uses TRBV4-3 and TRBJ2-2; 9 nucleotides align to TRBD1. V shed 1 base and J 7 bases; nucleotides not matched to a gene: 7. Germline V gene lookup returns CDR1 LGHNA and CDR2 YSLEER. This CDR3 contains 16 residues. This chain's CDR3 is CASSQGGTGRIGELFF. DNA of the CDR3: TGCGCCAGCAGCCAAGGGGGGACAGGGAGGATCGGGGAGCTGTTTTTT.

The chain combines TRBV6-5 with TRBJ1-2, with no clear D. The germline CDR1 and CDR2 sequences are MNHEY and SVGAGI. The CDR3 is 15 amino acids. The ends were cut back, 7 bases at V and 0 bases at J, with 15 bases in the middle. This chain's CDR3 is CASKLRQATNYGYTF. The DNA of the CDR3 is TGTGCCAGCAAGCTCCGGCAGGCCACTAACTATGGCTACACCTTC.

This chain uses TRBV18 with TRBJ1-5; 10 nucleotides match TRBD1. The CDR3 has 16 residues. Germline-derived CDR1 and CDR2 are KGHSH and LQKENI. J lost 1 base, V lost 2 bases, and 2 bases had no gene match. CDR3 sequence reads: CASSPGTGASNQPQHF. DNA for the CDR3: TGTGCCAGCTCACCAGGGACAGGGGCGAGCAATCAGCCCCAGCATTTT.

The chain joins TRBV6-4 to TRBJ1-2; weak D call: TRBD1 (6 bases). The CDR3 contains 12 residues. Trimming took off 2 bases at V and 7 bases at J, with 8 bases between the two ends. The germline V gene has CDR1 MRHNA and CDR2 SNTAGT. This CDR3 reads CASSDPRGGYTF. The CDR3 bases are TGTGCCAGCAGTGACCCCAGGGGTGGCTACACCTTC.

CDR3 protein: CATSRGASSGEETQYF. The CDR3, as DNA: TGTGCCACCAGCAGAGGGGCCTCCTCGGGGGAGGAGACCCAGTACTTC. This chain links TRBV15 with TRBJ2-5; possible D gene TRBD2, 6 bases. Trimming removed 1 base at V and 5 bases at J, with 17 bases between. From germline, CDR1 is LNHNV and CDR2 YYDKDF (reference sequence). The CDR3 covers 16 residues.

The chain links TRBV7-9 to TRBJ1-6, with a weak D call TRBD1 (5 bases). CDR1 and CDR2 from the germline V gene are SEHNR and FQNEAQ (reference sequence). The CDR3 extends over 15 amino acids. V was clipped by 5 bases and J by 7 bases, with 15 bases between them. CDR3 DNA: TGTGCCAGCAGCCCTAATTTTTGGGGGAATTCACCCCTCCACTTT. This encodes CASSPNFWGNSPLHF.

The CDR3 sequence is CASSRGRAYNEQFF. For the CDR3, the DNA is TGTGCCAGTAGTAGGGGCAGGGCTTACAATGAGCAGTTCTTC. The chain couples TRBV19 to TRBJ2-1, with D perhaps matching TRBD1 (5 bases). The germline CDR1 and CDR2 sequences are LNHDA and SQIVND (reference sequence). Trimming shortened V by 4 bases and J by 4 bases, and 11 bases separated the two germline ends. The CDR3 spans 14 residues.

The V gene is TRBV15, the J gene TRBJ2-1; TRBD1 agrees at 7 bases. The CDR3 has 13 amino acids. V was clipped by 5 bases and J by 8 bases; unmatched bases: 6. CDR1 is LNHNV, CDR2 YYDKDF, per germline (reference sequence). The CDR3 region is CATSAYRGDEQFF. CDR3 DNA: TGTGCCACCAGCGCATACAGGGGTGATGAGCAGTTCTTC.

The chain combines TRBV25-1 with TRBJ1-2, with D unresolved. Trimming removed 5 bases at V and 6 bases at J, with 16 bases between. From germline, CDR1 is MGHDK and CDR2 SYGVNS. The length of the CDR3 is 14 residues. The CDR3 sequence: CASSRPTGRNGYTF. The CDR3 bases are TGTGCCAGCAGTCGCCCCACCGGGCGGAATGGCTACACCTTC.

V and J are TRBV10-2 and TRBJ1-5; 7 positions agree with TRBD1. The CDR3 sequence is 14 residues long. The J segment lost 7 bases and the V segment lost 0 bases, leaving 3 bases of the junction unmatched. Germline V lookup: CDR1 WSHSY, CDR2 SAAADI. The CDR3 DNA follows: TGCGCCAGCAGTGAGTCGACAGGGTACCAGCCCCAGCATTTT. Residues: CASSESTGYQPQHF.

This clone was counted between two and nine times. For the CDR3, the DNA is TGCGCCAGCAGCCAAGGAGGAGGGACAGCTTTATACGAGCAGTACTTC. Its translation is CASSQGGGTALYEQYF. The rearrangement uses TRBV4-3 and TRBJ2-7; TRBD1 is a possible D gene (7 bases). Per the germline V gene, CDR1 is LGHNA and CDR2 is YSLEER. With 1 base removed from V and 4 bases from J, the gap between germline ends came to 17 bases. The CDR3 is 16 residues long.

The V call is TRBV11-3, the J call TRBJ1-2; D is uncertain. Germline-derived CDR1 and CDR2 are SGHNT and YENEEA. This CDR3 is built from 15 residues. V shed 0 bases and J shed 5 bases, with 13 bases lying between them. The CDR3 reads CASSLEAELRYGYTF. DNA for the CDR3: TGTGCCAGCAGCTTAGAGGCCGAGCTTAGGTATGGCTACACCTTC.